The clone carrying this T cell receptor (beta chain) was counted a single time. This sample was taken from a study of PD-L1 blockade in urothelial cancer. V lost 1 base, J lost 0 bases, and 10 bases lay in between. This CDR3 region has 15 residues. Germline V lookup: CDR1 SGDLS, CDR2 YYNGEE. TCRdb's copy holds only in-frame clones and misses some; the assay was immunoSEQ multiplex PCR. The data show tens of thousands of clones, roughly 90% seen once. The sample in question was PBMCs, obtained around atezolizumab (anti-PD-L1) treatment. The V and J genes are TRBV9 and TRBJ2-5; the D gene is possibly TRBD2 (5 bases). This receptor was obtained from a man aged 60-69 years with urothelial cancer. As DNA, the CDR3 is TGTGCCAGCAGCGTATCGTCGGGGTACCAAGAGACCCAGTACTTC. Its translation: CASSVSSGYQETQYF. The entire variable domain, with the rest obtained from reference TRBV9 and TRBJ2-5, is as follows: DSGVTQTPKHLITATGQRVTLRCSPRSGDLSVYWYQQSLDQGLQFLIQYYNGEERAKGNILERFSAQQFPDLHSELNLSSLELGDSALYFCASSVSSGYQETQYFGPGTRLLVL.